The rows below give T cell receptor beta chains drawn from one sample of a study of Siglec-9 on CD8 T cells in melanoma. Assay: immunoSEQ multiplex PCR; the TCRdb copy retains only in-frame clones and omits some. The data contain 25,000 to 35,000 clones, 80% of them seen just once; the ten biggest clones take up roughly 6%. Specimen: Siglec-9- CD8+ T cells sorted from blood. Source of these receptors: a human donor in good health. The CDR3 runs from the conserved cysteine through the conserved F or W. D genes are given only for firm matches. The listing skips clone size in some rows; elsewhere it reads once, few, many or a size class.

clone size	V gene	J gene	D gene	CDR3 DNA	CDR3 protein
few	TRBV19	TRBJ1-1	TRBD1	TGTGCCGCCGGGACAGCCTCTAACACTGAAGCTTTCTTT	CAAGTASNTEAFF
NA	TRBV19	TRBJ1-2	NA	TGTGCCAGTAGTGGCCCGGTGGATCGGTATGGCTACACCTTC	CASSGPVDRYGYTF
NA	TRBV4-1	TRBJ2-2	NA	TGCGCCAGCAGCCGATTACCTCCCCCCGGGCTCCAGGTCGGGGAGCTGTTTTTT	CASSRLPPPGLQVGELFF
NA	TRBV6-1	TRBJ1-1	NA	TGTGCCAGCAGTGATGGCAGGAGAAACACTGAAGCTTTCTTT	CASSDGRRNTEAFF
NA	TRBV7-3	TRBJ2-1	TRBD2	TGTGCCAGCAGCGCACTAGCGGGGGGTGCGAATGAGCAGTTCTTC	CASSALAGGANEQFF
NA	TRBV7-9	TRBJ1-2	NA	TGTGCCAGCAGCTTCTCGGAACACTACACCTTC	CASSFSEHYTF
NA	TRBV5-1	TRBJ1-5	TRBD1	TGCGCCAGCAGCTTCGGCACAGGGGGAAATCAGCCCCAGCATTTT	CASSFGTGGNQPQHF
NA	TRBV27	TRBJ1-5	NA	TGTGCCAGCAGTTTGGGGTTAGGTAGCAATCAGCCCCAGCATTTT	CASSLGLGSNQPQHF
NA	TRBV19	TRBJ2-7	TRBD1	TGTGCCAGTAGTATCGGACAGGGGGGCTCCTACGAGCAGTACTTC	CASSIGQGGSYEQYF
NA	TRBV27	TRBJ2-3	NA	TGTGCCAGCAGTTTGGGCTCAGATACGCAGTATTTT	CASSLGSDTQYF
once	TRBV29-1	TRBJ1-2	TRBD1	TGCAGCGCCGGAAACCGGGACAGGGGGCGCGTAGGCTACACCTTC	CSAGNRDRGRVGYTF
NA	TRBV10-3	TRBJ2-4	NA	TGTGCCATCAGTTCGCGGGACCTAAAAGGGATCGGCGAAAACATTCAGTACTTC	CAISSRDLKGIGENIQYF
NA	TRBV27	TRBJ2-3	TRBD2	TGTGCCAGCAGGGCAGCGGGGGGCGGCTCAGATACGCAGTATTTT	CASRAAGGGSDTQYF
NA	TRBV11-2	TRBJ2-1	TRBD2	TGTGCCAGCAGCCCCGGACTAGTCTACAATGAGCAGTTCTTC	CASSPGLVYNEQFF
few	TRBV7-6	TRBJ1-2	NA	TGTGCCAGCGGACCCGCAGCGGGAGGCTACACCTTC	CASGPAAGGYTF
NA	TRBV19	TRBJ2-5	NA	TGTGCCAGTAGTATAGGATTCCCATCTTGGGGCCAAGAGACCCAGTACTTC	CASSIGFPSWGQETQYF
NA	TRBV9	TRBJ2-2	NA	TGTGCCAGCAGCCCAGGGACCATCTCCCGGGAGCTGTTTTTT	CASSPGTISRELFF
NA	TRBV7-8	TRBJ1-5	NA	TGTGCCAGCAGCCAGATCTCCGGAGGCAATCAGCCCCAGCATTTT	CASSQISGGNQPQHF
NA	TRBV9	TRBJ2-3	NA	TGTGCCAGCAGCGCCAACAGGGTTACAGATACGCAGTATTTT	CASSANRVTDTQYF
NA	TRBV9	TRBJ2-3	TRBD2	TGTGCCAGCAGCGTGGGCGGGAGTGGGCCAGATACGCAGTATTTT	CASSVGGSGPDTQYF
once	TRBV19	TRBJ2-7	NA	TGTGCCAGTAGCCCTGGACAGGAGGGCTACGAGCAGTACTTC	CASSPGQEGYEQYF
few	TRBV5-6	TRBJ1-6	TRBD1	TGTGCCAGCAGCTTGGACCGGGACAGGGAAGATCCCGCCGGTTCACCCCTCCACTTT	CASSLDRDREDPAGSPLHF
NA	TRBV4-1	TRBJ2-7	NA	TGCGCCAGCAAAGGGGTTTCCCACGAGCAGTACTTC	CASKGVSHEQYF
NA	TRBV19	TRBJ1-5	NA	TGTGCCAGTAGTGGGGAGGCGAGTCAGCCCCAGCATTTT	CASSGEASQPQHF
once	TRBV13	TRBJ1-2	TRBD1	TGTGCCAGCAGCCACGGGACAGGGGACTATGGCTACACCTTC	CASSHGTGDYGYTF
NA	TRBV7-2	TRBJ1-2	NA	TGTGCCAGCAGCTTAAAAGCCACCGACGGCTACACCTTC	CASSLKATDGYTF
NA	TRBV9	TRBJ1-1	TRBD1	TGTGCCAGCAGCGCCCTGACAGGGTTGGCTTTCTTT	CASSALTGLAFF
once	TRBV27	TRBJ1-4	NA	TGTGCCAGCAGTTTTTATCGAGATGCAACTAATGAAAAACTGTTTTTT	CASSFYRDATNEKLFF
NA	TRBV2	TRBJ2-5	TRBD2	TGTGCCAGCGGCCGGGGGGGCGATTACCAAGAGACCCAGTACTTC	CASGRGGDYQETQYF
few	TRBV19	TRBJ1-1	NA	TGTGCCAGTAGTATCCTCGGACGGGGAAAGAACACTGAAGCTTTCTTT	CASSILGRGKNTEAFF
NA	TRBV5-4	TRBJ1-2	NA	TGTGCCAGCAGCTTGGGGCAGGCCGAAGCAAATGGCTACACCTTC	CASSLGQAEANGYTF
NA	TRBV6-5	TRBJ2-1	TRBD2	TGTGCCAGCAGCTCGACCGGGGGGACTTACAATGAGCAGTTCTTC	CASSSTGGTYNEQFF
NA	TRBV5-4	TRBJ1-1	TRBD1	TGTGCCAGCAGCTTGCGGGGACAGGGGGCGCATAGTAGGACTGAAGCTTTCTTT	CASSLRGQGAHSRTEAFF
NA	TRBV6-5	TRBJ2-5	TRBD2	TGTGCCAGCAGTCGACTAGCGGGACTAGAGACCCAGTACTTC	CASSRLAGLETQYF
few	TRBV29-1	TRBJ1-2	NA	TGCAGCGTTGAAGGCGGGAACGATGGCTACACCTTC	CSVEGGNDGYTF
NA	TRBV5-1	TRBJ1-2	NA	TGCGCCAGCAGCTTGGTCGGGGGAGTATACTATGGCTACACCTTC	CASSLVGGVYYGYTF
NA	TRBV25-1	TRBJ2-1	TRBD2	TGTGCCAGCAGTGGGGGACTAGTTGGCGATGAGCAGTTCTTC	CASSGGLVGDEQFF
NA	TRBV11-2	TRBJ2-1	TRBD2	TGTGCCAGCAGCCCTCCCCTGGCTAGCGGAAACAATGAGCAGTTCTTC	CASSPPLASGNNEQFF
NA	TRBV28	TRBJ2-1	NA	TGTGCCAGCAGCCGTTCGAGTGGGTCCTACAATGAGCAGTTCTTC	CASSRSSGSYNEQFF
NA	TRBV7-9	TRBJ2-2	TRBD1	TGTGCCAGCAGCCCTAAACCGGGACAGGGTTCAGGGACCGGGGAGCTGTTTTTT	CASSPKPGQGSGTGELFF
NA	TRBV28	TRBJ2-3	NA	TGTGCCAGCAGTTTTCCATTGGGGGTTGAAGATACGCAGTATTTT	CASSFPLGVEDTQYF
NA	TRBV6-5	TRBJ1-6	NA	TGTGCCAGCAGTTACTCGGGCAGGGAAAAGAATTCACCCCTCCACTTT	CASSYSGREKNSPLHF
NA	TRBV27	TRBJ1-5	TRBD1	TGTGCCAGCAGTCTTCAGGGGGCTCACCAGCCCCAGCATTTT	CASSLQGAHQPQHF
NA	TRBV6-6	TRBJ1-1	NA	TGTGCCAGCAGTTACATGGGGGCGGGGAACACTGAAGCTTTCTTT	CASSYMGAGNTEAFF
few	TRBV4-1	TRBJ1-2	NA	TGCGCCAGCAGCCCTGCTAGGTGGGCAGTCGTCGGGAACCACTATGGCTACACCTTC	CASSPARWAVVGNHYGYTF
NA	TRBV5-5	TRBJ1-2	NA	TGTGCCAGCAGCCTATTGGGGGAGGGCTACACCTTC	CASSLLGEGYTF
NA	TRBV6-1	TRBJ1-1	TRBD1	TGTGCCAGCGGCGTGGGGACAGCGAACACTGAAGCTTTCTTT	CASGVGTANTEAFF
NA	TRBV15	TRBJ2-1	TRBD2	TGTGCCACCAGCAGAGAAGCGGGACGGCAGTTCTTC	CATSREAGRQFF
NA	TRBV4-1	TRBJ2-3	TRBD1	TGCGCCAGCAGCCAAGTCCAGGGGGCCCACCAGGCGCAGTATTTT	CASSQVQGAHQAQYF
few	TRBV9	TRBJ1-1	NA	TGTGCCAGCAGCGTAGGTGACACTGAAGCTTTCTTT	CASSVGDTEAFF
NA	TRBV30	TRBJ2-1	NA	TGTGCCTGGAGTATACTTAAACCTGGGGATGAGCAGTTCTTC	CAWSILKPGDEQFF
NA	TRBV13	TRBJ2-2	TRBD2	TGTGCCAGCAGCCCAAAGCGGGAGCAAGACACCGGGGAGCTGTTTTTT	CASSPKREQDTGELFF
NA	TRBV30	TRBJ2-6	TRBD1	TGTGCCTGGGAAGGGACAGGCTCCCCTGGGGCCAACGTCCTGACTTTC	CAWEGTGSPGANVLTF
NA	TRBV7-9	TRBJ2-1	NA	TGTGCCAGCAGCTACACGGGGGAAAACTACAATGAGCAGTTCTTC	CASSYTGENYNEQFF
few	TRBV6-5	TRBJ1-5	NA	TGTGCCAGCAGTTCAGAGGGACGGGATAGCAATCAGCCCCAGCATTTT	CASSSEGRDSNQPQHF
NA	TRBV7-8	TRBJ2-3	TRBD2	TGTGCCAGCAGAAAGGCGGTAGCGGGAGGTAGTGATACGCAGTATTTT	CASRKAVAGGSDTQYF
NA	TRBV4-1	TRBJ2-1	NA	TGCGCCAGCAGCCAAGAATCGCCCTCCTACAATGAGCAGTTCTTC	CASSQESPSYNEQFF
NA	TRBV30	TRBJ2-7	TRBD2	TGTGCCTGGAGTGACCGGACTAGCAGAGGCTACGAGCAGTACTTC	CAWSDRTSRGYEQYF
NA	TRBV9	TRBJ2-2	TRBD2	TGTGCCAGCAGCGTAGCTATTAGCGGGTCCCCGAACACCGGGGAGCTGTTTTTT	CASSVAISGSPNTGELFF
NA	TRBV5-1	TRBJ1-1	TRBD1	TGCGCCAGCATCCCCGGGACAGAGAACACTGAAGCTTTCTTT	CASIPGTENTEAFF